The clone carrying this T cell receptor (beta chain) was recorded many times. The CDR3 length is 14 residues. Trimming removed 0 bases from V and 6 bases from J, with 9 bases in between. CDR1 and CDR2 from the germline V gene are MNHNY and SVGAGI (reference sequence). MiXCR, run by TCRdb on the PCR reads, gives a single entry per CDR3 protein. The sample lists 24,000 or so distinct CDR3 sequences, around 40% occurring once. The data originate from a study of tumor-infiltrating lymphocytes in oesophageal squamous cell carcinoma. The sequence was obtained from a male donor with esophageal squamous cell carcinoma. The sample taken for sequencing was esophageal tumor tissue. V and J are TRBV6-6 and TRBJ2-1; D remains unclear. The CDR3 region has the DNA TGTGCCAGCAGTTACTCGGGCAGAGGCAATGAGCAGTTCTTC. This sequence encodes CASSYSGRGNEQFF.